Below, one T cell receptor (beta chain) is given with its context. The antigen this receptor binds is unknown. Base-call qualities are not available, and no considerably larger clone is one nucleotide away. Ipilimumab was given at 1 mg/kg intravenously on day 1 of selected weeks, and checkpoint therapy started 14 to 28 days after autologous transplant. Nivolumab was given at 3 mg/kg intravenously on day 1 of weeks 1, 4, 7, 10, and every two weeks through week 26. This Phase Ib clinical trial tested ipilimumab plus nivolumab, a combined checkpoint inhibition, as consolidation after autologous stem cell transplantation. Libraries came from the immunoSEQ multiplex PCR assay. TCRdb mirrors the immuneACCESS table, restricted to in-frame sequences. Some clones are absent from its copies; in checked studies, under half trace to an unresolved V gene, and the reason for the others is unknown. The sample table shows 15,000 to 20,000 clones, and around 81% are seen once. About 6.4% of the sample is in the top ten clones.

Here V drops 1 base and J drops 2 bases, and the junction holds 1 base not matched to any gene. Per the germline V gene, SGHTA is the CDR1 and FQGNSA is the CDR2. The CDR3 runs 17 amino acids, cysteine and phenylalanine included. CDR3 DNA only is kept here, 51 bases in frame from base 1. This record belongs to a study of ipilimumab plus nivolumab after autologous stem cell transplantation (dated by TCRdb to the early 2020s). A note on the overall study: A median of roughly five ipilimumab doses and 8 or 9 nivolumab doses was received by trial patients. Patients in the trial were undergoing autologous transplant and had high-risk diffuse large B cell lymphoma, mature T cell lymphoma, or multiple myeloma. The intent-to-treat population of the trial was made up of 35 to 40 patients. The DLBCL cohort included primary refractory and relapsed disease, with 18-month progression-free survival of around 86% and 29% respectively.

General conclusions and limits of the study: The authors stated that profiles of the T cell receptor repertoire, regulatory T cell phenotype and gut microbiota provided a biologic rationale for studying this approach further. Combined checkpoint inhibition appeared tolerable as post-transplant consolidation, according to the authors' conclusion.

The sample in question was PBMCs, obtained in a trial of ipilimumab plus nivolumab as post-transplant consolidation. The clonotype originates from a male donor with diffuse large B-cell lymphoma. The sequence links TRBV7-2 to TRBJ2-3, and 15 junction bases match TRBD2. The CDR3 loop reads CASSLGTSGGATDTQYF. The sequence in DNA is TGTGCCAGCAGCTTAGGGACTAGCGGGGGGGCCACAGATACGCAGTATTTT.